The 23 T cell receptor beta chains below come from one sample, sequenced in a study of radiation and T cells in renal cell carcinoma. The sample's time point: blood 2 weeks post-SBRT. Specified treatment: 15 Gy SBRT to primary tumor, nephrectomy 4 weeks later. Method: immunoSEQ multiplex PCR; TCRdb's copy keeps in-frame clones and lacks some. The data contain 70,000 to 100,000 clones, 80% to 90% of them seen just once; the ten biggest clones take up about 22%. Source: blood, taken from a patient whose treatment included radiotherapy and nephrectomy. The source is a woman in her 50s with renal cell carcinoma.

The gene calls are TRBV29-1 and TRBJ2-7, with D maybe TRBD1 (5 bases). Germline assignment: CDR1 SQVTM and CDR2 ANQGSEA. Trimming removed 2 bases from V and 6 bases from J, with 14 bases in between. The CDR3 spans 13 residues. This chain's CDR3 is CSVELFPGLEQYF. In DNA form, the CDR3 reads TGCAGCGTTGAACTATTCCCAGGGCTCGAGCAGTACTTC.

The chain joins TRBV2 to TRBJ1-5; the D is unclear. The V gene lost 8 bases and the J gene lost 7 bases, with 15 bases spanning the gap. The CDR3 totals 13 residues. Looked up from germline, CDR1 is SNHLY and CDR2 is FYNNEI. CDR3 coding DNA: TGTGCCAGCCTCGGGCAGGTATGGCAGCCCCAGCATTTT. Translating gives CASLGQVWQPQHF.

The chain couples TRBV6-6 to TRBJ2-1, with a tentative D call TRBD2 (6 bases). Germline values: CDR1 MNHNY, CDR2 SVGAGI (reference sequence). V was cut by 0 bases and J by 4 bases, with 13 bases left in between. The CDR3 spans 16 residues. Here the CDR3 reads CASSYSVRAGYNEQFF. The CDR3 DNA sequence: TGTGCCAGCAGTTACTCTGTGAGGGCGGGGTACAATGAGCAGTTCTTC.

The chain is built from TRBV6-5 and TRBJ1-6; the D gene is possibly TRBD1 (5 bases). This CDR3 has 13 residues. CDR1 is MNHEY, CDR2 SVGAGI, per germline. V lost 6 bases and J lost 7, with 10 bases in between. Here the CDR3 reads CASRHDRNSPLHF. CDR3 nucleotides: TGTGCCAGCAGACACGACAGAAATTCACCCCTCCACTTT.

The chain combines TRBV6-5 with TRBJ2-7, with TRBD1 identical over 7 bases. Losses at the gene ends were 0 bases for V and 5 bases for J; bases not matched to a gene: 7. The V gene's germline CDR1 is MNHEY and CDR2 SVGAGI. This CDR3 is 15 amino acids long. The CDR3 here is CASSYSGQLINEQYF. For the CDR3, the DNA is TGTGCCAGCAGTTACTCGGGACAGCTAATCAACGAGCAGTACTTC.

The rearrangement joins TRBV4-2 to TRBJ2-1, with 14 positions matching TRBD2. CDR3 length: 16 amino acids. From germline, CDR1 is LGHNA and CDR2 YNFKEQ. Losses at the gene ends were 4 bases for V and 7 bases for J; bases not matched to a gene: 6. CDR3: CASSPLGLAGVNEQFF. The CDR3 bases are TGTGCCAGCAGCCCACTGGGACTAGCGGGAGTGAATGAGCAGTTCTTC.

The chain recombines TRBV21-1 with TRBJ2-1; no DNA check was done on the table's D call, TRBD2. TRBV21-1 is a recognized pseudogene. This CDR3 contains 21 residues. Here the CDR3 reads CASSKVNRTYAGVRTYNEQFF. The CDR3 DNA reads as TGTGCCAGCAGCAAAGTTAATCGAACTTACGCGGGAGTGCGTACCTACAATGAGCAGTTCTTC.

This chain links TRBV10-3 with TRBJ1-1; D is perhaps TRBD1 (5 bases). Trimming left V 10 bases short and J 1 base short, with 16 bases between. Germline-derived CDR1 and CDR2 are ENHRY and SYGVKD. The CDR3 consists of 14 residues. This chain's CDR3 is CATLRGEENTEAFF. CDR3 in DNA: TGTGCCACCCTGAGAGGGGAGGAGAACACTGAAGCTTTCTTT.

This CDR3 is CASSSLGGALGTQYF. CDR3 nucleotides: TGTGCCAGCAGCTCCCTAGGGGGGGCTCTAGGGACCCAGTACTTC. This chain links TRBV7-3 with TRBJ2-5, with D tentatively TRBD2 (7 bases). The ends were cut back, 4 bases at V and 7 bases at J, with 19 bases in the middle. Looked up from germline, CDR1 is SGHTA and CDR2 is FQGTGA. This CDR3 region has 15 residues.

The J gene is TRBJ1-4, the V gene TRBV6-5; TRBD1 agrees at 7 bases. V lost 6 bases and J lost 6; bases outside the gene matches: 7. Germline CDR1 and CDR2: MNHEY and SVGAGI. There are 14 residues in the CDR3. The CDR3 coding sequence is TGTGCCAGCAGATCAGGGGGAGGGGATGAAAAACTGTTTTTT. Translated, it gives CASRSGGGDEKLFF.

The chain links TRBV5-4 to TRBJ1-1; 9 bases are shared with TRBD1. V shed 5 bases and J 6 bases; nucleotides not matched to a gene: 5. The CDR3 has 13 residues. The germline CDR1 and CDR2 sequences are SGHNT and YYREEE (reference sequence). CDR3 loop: CASRTGGGSEAFF. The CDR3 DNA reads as TGTGCCAGCAGAACAGGGGGCGGCTCTGAAGCTTTCTTT.

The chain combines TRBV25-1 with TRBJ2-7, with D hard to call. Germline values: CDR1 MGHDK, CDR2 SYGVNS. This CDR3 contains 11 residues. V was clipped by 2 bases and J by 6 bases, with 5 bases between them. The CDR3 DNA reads TGTGCCAGCAGTGAAAGTAGCGAGCAGTACTTC. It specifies CASSESSEQYF.

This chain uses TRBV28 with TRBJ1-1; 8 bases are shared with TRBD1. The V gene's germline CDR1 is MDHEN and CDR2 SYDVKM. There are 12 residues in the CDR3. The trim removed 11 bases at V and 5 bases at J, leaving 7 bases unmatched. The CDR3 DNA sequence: TGTGCCGTAAGGGACAGGTGGACTGAAGCTTTCTTT. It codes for CAVRDRWTEAFF. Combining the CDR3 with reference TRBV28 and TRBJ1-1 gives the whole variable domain DVKVTQSSRYLVKRTGEKVFLECVQDMDHENMFWYRQDPGLGLRLIYFSYDVKMKEKGDIPEGYSVSREKKERFSLILESASTNQTSMYLCAVRDRWTEAFFGQGTRLTVV.

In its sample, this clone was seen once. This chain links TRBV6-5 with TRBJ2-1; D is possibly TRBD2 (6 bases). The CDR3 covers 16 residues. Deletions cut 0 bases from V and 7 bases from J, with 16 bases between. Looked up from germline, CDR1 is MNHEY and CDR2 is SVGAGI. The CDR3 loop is CASSYSSGSHRNEQFF. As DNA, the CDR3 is TGTGCCAGCAGTTACTCTAGCGGATCACACAGGAATGAGCAGTTCTTC.

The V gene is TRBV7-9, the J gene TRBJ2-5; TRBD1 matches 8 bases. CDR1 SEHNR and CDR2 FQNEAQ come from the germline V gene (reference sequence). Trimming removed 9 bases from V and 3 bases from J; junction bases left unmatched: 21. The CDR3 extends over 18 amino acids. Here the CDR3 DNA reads TGTGCCAGAGAGAGTCCAGGGGGCCGGGACTTGGAAAAAGAGACCCAGTACTTC. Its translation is CARESPGGRDLEKETQYF.

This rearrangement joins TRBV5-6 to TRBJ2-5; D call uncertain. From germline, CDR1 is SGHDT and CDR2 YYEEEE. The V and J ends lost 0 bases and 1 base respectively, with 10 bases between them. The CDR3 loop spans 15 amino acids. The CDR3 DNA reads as TGTGCCAGCAGCTTGGGAGAGTACCCCCAAGAGACCCAGTACTTC. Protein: CASSLGEYPQETQYF.

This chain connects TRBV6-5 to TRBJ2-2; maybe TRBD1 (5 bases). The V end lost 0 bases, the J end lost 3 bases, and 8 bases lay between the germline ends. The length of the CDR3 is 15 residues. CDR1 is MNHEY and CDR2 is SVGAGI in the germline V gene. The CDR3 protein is CASSYSRDYTGELFF. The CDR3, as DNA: TGTGCCAGCAGTTACTCCAGGGATTACACCGGGGAGCTGTTTTTT.

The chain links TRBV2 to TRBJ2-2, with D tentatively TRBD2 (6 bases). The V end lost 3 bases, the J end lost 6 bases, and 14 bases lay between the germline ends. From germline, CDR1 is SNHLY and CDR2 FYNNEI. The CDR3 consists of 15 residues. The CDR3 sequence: CASSEVGGIAGELFF. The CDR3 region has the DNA TGTGCCAGCAGTGAGGTGGGGGGAATAGCCGGGGAGCTGTTTTTT.

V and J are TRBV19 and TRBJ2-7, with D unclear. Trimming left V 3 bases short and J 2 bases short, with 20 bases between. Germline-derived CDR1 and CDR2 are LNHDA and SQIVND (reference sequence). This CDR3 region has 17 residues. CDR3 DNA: TGTGCCAGTAGTATCGAGGCGGCACAGCTTGGGACCTACGAGCAGTACTTC. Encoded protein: CASSIEAAQLGTYEQYF.

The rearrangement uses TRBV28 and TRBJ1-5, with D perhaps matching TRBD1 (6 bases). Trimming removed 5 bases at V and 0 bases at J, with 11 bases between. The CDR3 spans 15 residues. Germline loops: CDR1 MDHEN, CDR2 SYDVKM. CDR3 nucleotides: TGTGCCAGCAGTACCCCAGGGGATAGCAATCAGCCCCAGCATTTT. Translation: CASSTPGDSNQPQHF.

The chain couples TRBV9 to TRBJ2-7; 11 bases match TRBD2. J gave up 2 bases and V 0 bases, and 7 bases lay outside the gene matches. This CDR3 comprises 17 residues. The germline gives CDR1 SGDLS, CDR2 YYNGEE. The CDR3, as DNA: TGTGCCAGCAGCGTAGGACTAGCGGGATCGGCGACCTACGAGCAGTACTTC. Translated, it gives CASSVGLAGSATYEQYF.

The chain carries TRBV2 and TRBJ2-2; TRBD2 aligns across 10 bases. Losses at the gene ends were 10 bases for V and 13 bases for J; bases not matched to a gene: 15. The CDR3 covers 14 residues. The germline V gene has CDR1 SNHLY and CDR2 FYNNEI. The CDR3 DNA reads TGTGCCACGCAGCCTTCTAGCGGGAGTAAGACGCTGTTTTTT. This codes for CATQPSSGSKTLFF.

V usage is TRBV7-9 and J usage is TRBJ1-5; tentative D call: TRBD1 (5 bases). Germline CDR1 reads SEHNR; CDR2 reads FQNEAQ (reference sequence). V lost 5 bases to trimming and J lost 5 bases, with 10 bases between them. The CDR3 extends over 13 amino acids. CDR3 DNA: TGTGCCAGCAGCGCGACAGAGTATCAGCCCCAGCATTTT. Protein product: CASSATEYQPQHF.